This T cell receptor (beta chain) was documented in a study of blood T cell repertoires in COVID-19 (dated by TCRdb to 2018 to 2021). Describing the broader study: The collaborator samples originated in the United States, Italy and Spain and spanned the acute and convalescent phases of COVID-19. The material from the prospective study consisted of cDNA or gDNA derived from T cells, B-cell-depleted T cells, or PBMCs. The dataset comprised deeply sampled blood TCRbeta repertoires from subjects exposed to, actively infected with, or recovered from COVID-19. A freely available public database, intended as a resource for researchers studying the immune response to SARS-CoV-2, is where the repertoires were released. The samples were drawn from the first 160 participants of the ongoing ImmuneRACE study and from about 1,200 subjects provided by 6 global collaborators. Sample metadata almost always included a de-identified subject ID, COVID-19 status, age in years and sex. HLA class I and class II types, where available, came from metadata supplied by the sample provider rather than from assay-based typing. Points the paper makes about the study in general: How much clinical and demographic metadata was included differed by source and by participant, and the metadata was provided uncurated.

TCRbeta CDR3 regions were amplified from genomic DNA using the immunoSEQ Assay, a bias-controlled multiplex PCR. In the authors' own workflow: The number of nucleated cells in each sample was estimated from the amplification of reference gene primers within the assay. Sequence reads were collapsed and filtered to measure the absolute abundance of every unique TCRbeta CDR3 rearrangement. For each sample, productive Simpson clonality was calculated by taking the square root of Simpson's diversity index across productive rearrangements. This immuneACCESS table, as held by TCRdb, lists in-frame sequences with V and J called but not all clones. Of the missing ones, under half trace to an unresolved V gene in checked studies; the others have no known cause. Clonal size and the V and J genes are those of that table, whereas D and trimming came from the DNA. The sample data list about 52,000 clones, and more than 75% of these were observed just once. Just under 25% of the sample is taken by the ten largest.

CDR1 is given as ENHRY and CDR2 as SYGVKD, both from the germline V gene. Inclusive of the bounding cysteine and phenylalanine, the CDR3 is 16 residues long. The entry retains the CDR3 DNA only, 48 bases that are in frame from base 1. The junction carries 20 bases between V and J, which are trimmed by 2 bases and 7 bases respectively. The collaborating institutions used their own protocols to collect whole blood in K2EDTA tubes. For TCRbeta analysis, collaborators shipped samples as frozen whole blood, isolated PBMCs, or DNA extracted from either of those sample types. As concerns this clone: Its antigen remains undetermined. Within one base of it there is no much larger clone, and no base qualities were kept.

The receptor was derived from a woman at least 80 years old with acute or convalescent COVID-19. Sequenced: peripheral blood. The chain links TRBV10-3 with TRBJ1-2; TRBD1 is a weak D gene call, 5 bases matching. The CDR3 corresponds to CAISEIAAGSLGGYTF. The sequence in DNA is TGTGCCATCAGTGAGATAGCGGCAGGGAGTTTGGGTGGCTACACCTTC.